The next 8 T cell receptor beta chains were all read from a single sample in a study of T cells in Graves' hyperthyroidism and ophthalmopathy. Template material for amplifying TCR beta CDR3 regions consisted of RNA transcripts. The TCR CDR3 first-round RT-PCR relied on the HTBI primer set. TCRdb analysed the multiplex PCR reads with MiXCR anew, one entry per CDR3 protein. There are fewer than 550,000 distinct CDR3 sequences in the sample; 15% to 17% occur only once, and approximately 7.5% lies in the top ten. The sample was blood. Source of these receptors: a young woman with Graves' hyperthyroidism.

There are a few counts of this clonotype. The genes are TRBV20-1 and TRBJ2-3, with D perhaps given as TRBD1 or TRBD2 (6 bases each). From germline, CDR1 is DFQATT and CDR2 SNEGSKA (reference sequence). This CDR3 spans 17 amino acids. V was trimmed by 0 bases and J by 3 bases, leaving 19 bases between them. The CDR3 reads CSARDRRGQGFTDTQYF. CDR3 bases: TGCAGTGCTAGAGATCGCCGGGGGCAGGGGTTTACAGATACGCAGTATTTT.

In this sample, this clonotype turned up many times. This sequence joins TRBV30 and TRBJ1-6; no clear D. The V and J ends lost 2 bases and 7 bases respectively, with 9 bases between them. Germline V CDR1 and CDR2: GTSNPN, SVGIG (reference sequence). The CDR3 extends over 13 amino acids. This chain's CDR3 is CAWSLGENSPLHF. The DNA for the CDR3 is TGTGCCTGGAGTTTGGGAGAAAATTCACCCCTCCACTTT.

The table lists this clonotype with many counts. The gene calls are TRBV7-2 and TRBJ1-2; D unresolved. Trimming stripped 5 bases from V and 7 bases from J, with 17 bases between. Germline-derived CDR1 and CDR2 are SGHTA and FQGNSA. The CDR3 extends over 14 amino acids. This CDR3 reads CASSRANVGGGYTF. For the CDR3, the DNA is TGTGCCAGCAGCCGCGCCAACGTGGGTGGTGGCTACACCTTC.

This clonotype was seen ten or more times. The gene calls are TRBV28 and TRBJ2-2; 7 bases agree with TRBD2. This CDR3 contains 15 residues. Germline lookup yields CDR1 MDHEN and CDR2 SYDVKM. The ends lost 5 bases at V and 4 bases at J; junction bases unmatched: 7. This chain's CDR3 is CASSVSWGGTGELFF. The DNA of the CDR3 is TGTGCCAGCAGTGTATCCTGGGGGGGCACCGGGGAGCTGTTTTTT.

The CDR3 DNA reads as TGCGCCAGCAGCACCTTGCCGGGGAACACTGAAGCTTTCTTT. Residues: CASSTLPGNTEAFF. The rearrangement uses TRBV4-1 and TRBJ1-1; D remains ambiguous. The CDR3 sequence is 14 residues long. Germline loops: CDR1 MGHRA, CDR2 YSYEKL. V gave up 5 bases and J gave up 1 base, with 11 bases separating them.

There are a few counts of this clonotype. The chain is built from TRBV18 and TRBJ2-7; 8 bases are a match to TRBD2. Germline V lookup: CDR1 KGHSH, CDR2 LQKENI. This CDR3 contains 18 residues. V lost 2 bases to trimming and J lost 0 bases; unmatched junction nucleotides: 12. The CDR3 coding sequence is TGTGCCAGCTCACCATCTTCCTTCCGGGGGGGTATCTCCTACGAGCAGTACTTC. It encodes CASSPSSFRGGISYEQYF.

This clonotype was observed at least ten times. V and J are TRBV20-1 and TRBJ1-3, with D perhaps matching TRBD1 (6 bases). This CDR3 comprises 14 residues. CDR1 DFQATT and CDR2 SNEGSKA come from the germline V gene (reference sequence). V shed 5 bases and J shed 0 bases, with 11 bases lying between them. CDR3 nucleotide sequence: TGCAGTGCTCAGGGGTTCGTCTCTGGAAACACCATATATTTT. Translated, it gives CSAQGFVSGNTIYF.

J is TRBJ1-2 and V is TRBV6-5; D is unclear. V was pared by 2 bases and J by 4 bases, with 8 bases between. The CDR3 is made up of 13 amino acids. CDR1 and CDR2 (germline): MNHEY, SVGAGI. CDR3 protein: CASSYGPPYGYTF. CDR3 in DNA: TGTGCCAGCAGTTACGGCCCACCCTATGGCTACACCTTC.